The next 19 T cell receptor beta chains were all read from a single sample in a study of cytomegalovirus exposure and HLA in healthy donors. 13 Jbeta primers and 60 Vbeta primers were used for the PCR. The data were produced by immunoSEQ multiplex PCR, yet TCRdb's version contains in-frame clones alone and is incomplete. The data hold more than 150,000 clones, with less than 85% observed a single time. The material sequenced was PBMCs. These receptors all come from a girl between 10 and 17 years old in good health and CMV-seropositive.

The rearrangement uses TRBV4-2 and TRBJ2-5; TRBD2 aligns across 12 bases. Judging by the DNA end, TRBJ2-7 fits better; the J call may be wrong. The germline CDR1 and CDR2 sequences are LGHNA and YNFKEQ. The CDR3 is 15 amino acids. The CDR3 sequence: CASSPPSGGAHEQYF. The DNA for the CDR3 is TGTGCCAGCAGCCCCCCTAGCGGGGGGGCCCACGAGCAGTACTTC.

The chain couples TRBV27 to TRBJ2-3, with 12 bases identical to TRBD1. Germline assignment: CDR1 MNHEY and CDR2 SMNVEV (reference sequence). The CDR3 contains 13 residues. The ends lost 4 bases at V and 12 bases at J; junction bases unmatched: 5. The CDR3 spells CASSSGTGGNQYF. CDR3 DNA: TGTGCCAGCAGTTCCGGGACAGGGGGCAATCAGTATTTT.

The rearrangement joins TRBV12-5 to TRBJ2-2, with 8 bases lining up with TRBD1. The CDR3 sequence is 13 residues long. CDR1 and CDR2 (germline): LGHNT, FRNRAP. J lost 7 bases, V lost 8 bases, and 6 bases had no gene match. CDR3 residues: CASRQGASGELFF. CDR3 DNA sequence: TGTGCTAGTAGGCAGGGGGCCAGCGGGGAGCTGTTTTTT.

The rearrangement joins TRBV4-1 to TRBJ2-1, with 8 positions matching TRBD2. With V trimmed by 3 bases and J by 10 bases, 8 bases remained unmatched. This CDR3 region has 14 residues. Germline CDR1 reads MGHRA; CDR2 reads YSYEKL. CDR3 bases: TGCGCCAGCAGCCACCCTGGACTAGCCAGGGAGCAGTTCTTC. It codes for CASSHPGLAREQFF.

The V gene is TRBV7-2, the J gene TRBJ1-2; no clear D gene. The CDR3 runs to 15 residues. Germline V gene data show CDR1 as SGHTA and CDR2 as FQGNSA. V lost 4 bases and J lost 0, with 12 bases in between. In DNA, the CDR3 is TGTGCCAGCAGCTCCCAGCCAGGCGCTAACTATGGCTACACCTTC. Translated, it gives CASSSQPGANYGYTF.

This clone was counted between two and nine times. The chain uses TRBV7-6 and TRBJ2-7; 10 positions agree with TRBD1. The V gene's germline CDR1 is SGHVS and CDR2 FNYEAQ. With V trimmed by 5 bases and J by 5 bases, 6 bases remained unmatched. The CDR3 contains 14 residues. The CDR3 nucleotides read TGTGCCAGCAGCCTTCCGGGACAGGGGAACGAGCAGTACTTC. This encodes CASSLPGQGNEQYF. Full variable domain (rest looked up from reference TRBV7-6 and TRBJ2-7): GAGVSQSPRYKVTKRGQDVALRCDPISGHVSLYWYRQALGQGPEFLTYFNYEAQQDKSGLPNDRFSAERPEGSISTLTIQRTEQRDSAMYRCASSLPGQGNEQYFGPGTRLTVT.

The V gene is TRBV7-9, the J gene TRBJ1-6; maybe TRBD1 (5 bases). The V gene lost 5 bases and the J gene lost 6 bases, with 11 bases spanning the gap. Germline values: CDR1 SEHNR, CDR2 FQNEAQ (reference sequence). This CDR3 has 14 amino acids. CDR3: CASSLGQTNSPLHF. The CDR3 nucleotides are TGTGCCAGCAGCCTGGGGCAGACTAATTCACCCCTCCACTTT. The entire variable domain, with the rest obtained from reference TRBV7-9 and TRBJ1-6, is as follows: DTGVSQNPRHKITKRGQNVTFRCDPISEHNRLYWYRQTLGQGPEFLTYFQNEAQLEKSRLLSDRFSAERPKGSFSTLEIQRTEQGDSAMYLCASSLGQTNSPLHFGNGTRLTVT.

This clone was seen more than once but under ten times. J is TRBJ1-2 and V is TRBV27; TRBD1 agrees at 10 bases. The trim removed 5 bases at V and 7 bases at J, leaving 7 bases unmatched. Germline CDR1 reads MNHEY; CDR2 reads SMNVEV (reference sequence). The CDR3 contains 14 residues. CDR3 DNA sequence: TGTGCCAGCAGTCTAGGGGGACAGGGGTCTGGCTACACCTTC. The encoded protein is CASSLGGQGSGYTF.

The J gene is TRBJ2-1, the V gene TRBV10-2; unclear D gene. V was pared by 0 bases and J by 0 bases, with 12 bases between. The germline gives CDR1 WSHSY, CDR2 SAAADI. This CDR3 contains 17 residues. The DNA of the CDR3 is TGCGCCAGCAGTGAGTCTCCAGCGCTGAGCTCCTACAATGAGCAGTTCTTC. Translation gives CASSESPALSSYNEQFF.

The CDR3 spells CSVGGAGGSQGQFF. DNA of the CDR3: TGCAGCGTTGGGGGGGCAGGGGGCTCCCAGGGGCAGTTCTTC. V and J are TRBV29-1 and TRBJ2-1, with 8 bases lining up with TRBD1. The junction had 14 bases not matched to a gene; V was cut back by 4 bases and J by 12 bases. Germline values: CDR1 SQVTM, CDR2 ANQGSEA. This CDR3 is 14 amino acids long.

The chain recombines TRBV27 with TRBJ1-2, with D uncertain. Per germline, CDR1 MNHEY and CDR2 SMNVEV (reference sequence). The germline V and J ends were trimmed by 4 bases and 5 bases, with 14 bases remaining between them. The CDR3 runs to 14 residues. CDR3 sequence: CASSSDSGIYGYTF. The CDR3 DNA is TGTGCCAGCAGTTCAGACTCCGGGATTTATGGCTACACCTTC.

The chain has TRBV6-5 and TRBJ2-7, with TRBD2 identical over 8 bases. After removal of 0 bases from V and 3 bases from J, the junction contained 4 bases not matched to a gene. The CDR3 contains 15 residues. Germline V gene lookup returns CDR1 MNHEY and CDR2 SVGAGI. The CDR3 loop reads CASSYSSRGGYEQYF. CDR3 bases: TGTGCCAGCAGTTACTCCAGCCGGGGGGGCTACGAGCAGTACTTC.

The chain recombines TRBV21-1 with TRBJ2-3; TRBD2, as called in the table, went unchecked against the DNA. TRBV21-1 corresponds to a pseudogene. CDR3 length equals 17 residues. CDR3 nucleotide sequence: TGTGCCAGCAGCAAATATGCGGGGGGACCCCACACAGATACGCAGTATTTT. It translates to CASSKYAGGPHTDTQYF.

The gene calls are TRBV18 and TRBJ1-4; TRBD1 aligns across 7 bases. Germline CDR1 is KGHSH and CDR2 is LQKENI. There are 15 residues in the CDR3. Unmatched junction bases numbered 7, after V lost 4 bases and J lost 5 bases. The CDR3 DNA reads as TGTGCCAGCTCACTAAACCCAGGGGGGAATGAAAAACTGTTTTTT. Translated: CASSLNPGGNEKLFF.

V usage is TRBV4-3 and J usage is TRBJ2-2; D is possibly TRBD1 (5 bases). The CDR3 length is 14 residues. Trimming stripped 0 bases from V and 7 bases from J, with 9 bases between. The V gene's germline CDR1 is LGHNA and CDR2 YSLEER. As DNA, the CDR3 is TGCGCCAGCAGCCAAGAAGGCAGGGTCGGGGAGCTGTTTTTT. This translates into CASSQEGRVGELFF.

V gene TRBV7-7 combines with J gene TRBJ2-2, with D tentatively TRBD1 (6 bases). The CDR3 sequence is 15 residues long. V lost 5 bases and J 5 bases, leaving 15 bases between the germline ends. The germline V gene has CDR1 SSHAT and CDR2 FNYEAQ (reference sequence). This chain's CDR3 is CASSVDSSTTGELFF. The DNA for the CDR3 is TGTGCCAGCAGCGTGGACAGTTCCACAACCGGGGAGCTGTTTTTT.

The count of this clone is one. The chain uses TRBV6-4 and TRBJ1-3; D is ambiguous. From germline, CDR1 is MRHNA and CDR2 SNTAGT. Trimming stripped 6 bases from V and 16 bases from J, with 22 bases between. This CDR3 spans 13 amino acids. The CDR3 region has the DNA TGTGCCAGCAGCCAACTTCCGGGAAGCAGGATGTATTTT. It yields the protein CASSQLPGSRMYF.

This clone was seen only a few times. The sample carries other DNA sequences with the same CDR3. The V and J genes are TRBV5-4 and TRBJ1-2, with D uncertain. V lost 0 bases, J lost 0 bases, and 3 bases lay in between. The CDR3 is 13 residues long. Per germline, CDR1 SGHNT and CDR2 YYREEE (reference sequence). This chain's CDR3 is CASSLDSNYGYTF. CDR3 in DNA: TGTGCCAGCAGCTTGGACTCTAACTATGGCTACACCTTC.

This rearrangement joins TRBV4-3 to TRBJ1-2; perhaps TRBD1 as D (5 bases). The germline CDR1 and CDR2 sequences are LGHNA and YSLEER. Deletions cut 0 bases from V and 2 bases from J, with 7 bases between. The CDR3 runs to 14 residues. In DNA form, the CDR3 reads TGCGCCAGCAGCCAAGATCACAGGAACTATGGCTACACCTTC. It codes for CASSQDHRNYGYTF.